What follows are 23 T cell receptor beta chains derived from one specimen sequenced in a study of blood T cell repertoires in COVID-19. Repertoires were generated with immunoSEQ multiplex PCR, while TCRdb's copy carries only in-frame clones and drops some. Of fewer than 500,000 clones in the sample, around 87% are singletons; the top ten hold approximately 1%. The specimen sequenced was PBMCs or T cells enriched from blood (not recorded which). The receptors originated from a woman in her 30s with acute COVID-19.

V is TRBV29-1 and J is TRBJ2-1; TRBD2 agrees at 9 bases. This CDR3 contains 15 residues. Germline values: CDR1 SQVTM, CDR2 ANQGSEA. V gave up 3 bases and J gave up 6 bases; unmatched junction bases: 9. The CDR3 reads CSVEGLRGGLNEQFF. The CDR3 DNA sequence: TGCAGCGTTGAGGGATTGCGGGGGGGCCTCAATGAGCAGTTCTTC.

This chain joins TRBV27 and TRBJ2-1; TRBD1 matches 9 bases. CDR1 MNHEY and CDR2 SMNVEV come from the germline V gene (reference sequence). The CDR3 has 13 residues. The J segment lost 7 bases and the V segment lost 6 bases, leaving 4 bases of the junction unmatched. The CDR3 reads CASRIQGANEQFF. As DNA, the CDR3 is TGTGCCAGCAGAATACAGGGGGCGAATGAGCAGTTCTTC.

This sequence joins TRBV10-1 and TRBJ2-1, with 7 positions matching TRBD1. The germline V gene has CDR1 WNHNN and CDR2 SYGVQD (reference sequence). V lost 0 bases, J lost 0 bases, and 5 bases stayed unmatched. The CDR3 is 17 residues long. The chain's CDR3 is CASSESLRGISYNEQFF. CDR3 coding DNA: TGCGCCAGCAGTGAGTCGCTCAGGGGGATCTCCTACAATGAGCAGTTCTTC.

V gene TRBV14 combines with J gene TRBJ1-2; D is undetermined. The ends were cut back, 0 bases at V and 8 bases at J, with 10 bases in the middle. The length of the CDR3 is 13 residues. CDR1 is SGHDN, CDR2 FVKESK, per germline. The CDR3 DNA follows: TGTGCCAGCAGCCAAGACAGGAACTTCGGCTACACCTTC. It translates to CASSQDRNFGYTF.

This chain uses TRBV6-5 with TRBJ2-7; D possibly corresponds to TRBD1 (6 bases). CDR3 length: 11 amino acids. Germline V gives CDR1 MNHEY, CDR2 SVGAGI. V gave up 7 bases and J gave up 7 bases, with 11 bases separating them. CDR3 nucleotide sequence: TGTGCCAGCACCGAAAGGGGGGAGCAGTACTTC. Amino acid sequence: CASTERGEQYF.

This clone was observed a few times. This chain uses TRBV5-6 with TRBJ1-1, with D unclear. V lost 4 bases to trimming and J lost 3 bases, with 7 bases between them. CDR1 and CDR2 (germline): SGHDT, YYEEEE. CDR3 length equals 12 residues. CDR3 protein: CASSTPDTEAFF. CDR3 DNA sequence: TGTGCCAGCAGCACTCCCGACACTGAAGCTTTCTTT.

The chain links TRBV4-3 to TRBJ1-4; D might be TRBD1 (5 bases). The CDR3 contains 15 residues. V was pared by 3 bases and J by 8 bases, with 16 bases between. The germline V gene has CDR1 LGHNA and CDR2 YSLEER. CDR3 residues: CASSHAGVPREKLFF. The DNA for the CDR3 is TGCGCCAGCAGCCACGCGGGGGTACCGAGGGAAAAACTGTTTTTT.

V is TRBV5-6 and J is TRBJ2-7; a weak D match, TRBD2 (5 bases). Germline CDR1 is SGHDT and CDR2 is YYEEEE. Trimming took off 0 bases at V and 3 bases at J, with 10 bases between the two ends. CDR3 size: 14 residues. The CDR3 loop reads CASSLDPGGYEQYF. In DNA, the CDR3 is TGTGCCAGCAGCTTGGATCCAGGAGGCTACGAGCAGTACTTC.

In the case of this clone: The sample contains more than one DNA sequence encoding this CDR3. The chain combines TRBV18 with TRBJ1-2, with a weak D call TRBD1 (5 bases). This CDR3 has 15 amino acids. Trimming pared 0 bases from V and 0 bases from J, leaving 8 bases between. Looked up from germline, CDR1 is KGHSH and CDR2 is LQKENI. CDR3 in DNA: TGTGCCAGCTCACCACCGGGGCAATCTAACTATGGCTACACCTTC. It yields the protein CASSPPGQSNYGYTF.

The V call is TRBV12-3 or TRBV12-4, the J call TRBJ1-4; no clear D gene. This CDR3 is built from 11 residues. V lost 4 bases and J 11 bases, leaving 8 bases between the germline ends. The DNA of the CDR3 is TGTGCCAGCAGTTCTCTAGGTAAACTGTTTTTT. Protein: CASSSLGKLFF.

The rearrangement links TRBV7-3 to TRBJ2-1; TRBD2 matches at 11 bases. In germline, CDR1 is SGHTA, CDR2 FQGTGA. Trimming cost V 6 bases and J 2 bases; bases outside gene matches: 0. CDR3 length: 14 amino acids. CDR3 region: CASSSGGAYNEQFF. In nucleotides, the CDR3 is TGTGCCAGCAGTAGCGGGGGGGCCTACAATGAGCAGTTCTTC.

This clone was found once. In DNA, the CDR3 is TGTGCCAGCACCCGGTGGGATAGGACAGGGCCATCTGGAAACACCATATATTTT. It encodes CASTRWDRTGPSGNTIYF. The V and J genes are TRBV9 and TRBJ1-3; 8 bases are shared with TRBD1. In germline, CDR1 is SGDLS, CDR2 YYNGEE. CDR3 size: 18 residues. Trimming removed 6 bases from V and 1 base from J; junction bases left unmatched: 15.

This clone is a singleton in its sample. CDR3 sequence (DNA): TGTGCCAGCAGTGTTAGCCCTGGGACAGGGGCTAACGAGCAGTACTTC. It specifies CASSVSPGTGANEQYF. The chain joins TRBV2 to TRBJ2-7; 10 bases fit TRBD1. Germline V CDR1 and CDR2: SNHLY, FYNNEI. The CDR3 length is 16 residues. The V segment lost 4 bases and the J segment 5 bases; nucleotides outside the gene matches: 11.

The chain is built from TRBV15 and TRBJ2-5; 12 positions agree with TRBD2. The junction had 15 bases not matched to a gene; V was cut back by 0 bases and J by 7 bases. There are 19 residues in the CDR3. The germline V gene encodes CDR1 LNHNV and CDR2 YYDKDF (reference sequence). The CDR3 reads CATSRDPELAGGFSRTQYF. The CDR3 nucleotides are TGTGCCACCAGCAGAGATCCCGAACTAGCGGGGGGATTTTCCAGGACCCAGTACTTC.

V gene TRBV6-2 or TRBV6-3 combines with J gene TRBJ1-2; possibly TRBD1 for D (6 bases). V dropped 5 bases and J dropped 7 bases, with 23 bases sitting between them. There are 16 residues in the CDR3. Germline V gene lookup returns CDR1 MNHEY and CDR2 SVGEGT. This CDR3 is CASSHQGSPALGGYTF. In nucleotides, the CDR3 is TGTGCCAGCAGTCATCAGGGGAGCCCGGCTTTGGGTGGCTACACCTTC.

The rearrangement uses TRBV2 and TRBJ1-4; D is perhaps TRBD1 (6 bases). The CDR3 is 14 amino acids. The V gene lost 3 bases and the J gene lost 7 bases, with 12 bases spanning the gap. Germline CDR1 reads SNHLY; CDR2 reads FYNNEI. CDR3: CASSEEQGREKLFF. Written as DNA, the CDR3 is TGTGCCAGCAGTGAGGAACAGGGACGTGAAAAACTGTTTTTT.

This clone was detected a few times. This rearrangement joins TRBV5-6 to TRBJ1-5; tentatively, D is TRBD1 (5 bases). The CDR3 length is 13 residues. Germline V gene sequence: CDR1 SGHDT, CDR2 YYEEEE. The V end lost 1 base, the J end lost 15 bases, and 17 bases lay between the germline ends. CDR3 in amino acids: CASSLRGAGLGHF. DNA for the CDR3: TGTGCCAGCAGCTTGAGAGGGGCGGGACTTGGGCATTTT.

The chain has TRBV18 and TRBJ2-3; D is possibly TRBD2 (5 bases). This CDR3 is 15 amino acids long. Per germline, CDR1 KGHSH and CDR2 LQKENI. The V end was cut by 0 bases, the J end by 5 bases, with 12 bases between. The CDR3 sequence: CASSPPSERGDTQYF. In nucleotides, the CDR3 is TGTGCCAGCTCACCACCTAGCGAGAGAGGAGATACGCAGTATTTT.

V and J are TRBV6-2 or TRBV6-3 and TRBJ1-2, with D unclear. This CDR3 is 12 amino acids long. Trimming removed 6 bases at V and 4 bases at J, with 9 bases between. The V gene's germline CDR1 is MNHEY and CDR2 SVGEGT. Here the CDR3 reads CASSDRGYGYTF. The CDR3 DNA reads TGTGCCAGCAGCGATCGGGGCTATGGCTACACCTTC.

This clone was found once. The chain uses TRBV19 and TRBJ2-7, with D perhaps matching TRBD1 (5 bases). V lost 7 bases and J 3 bases, leaving 7 bases between the germline ends. The CDR3 is 11 amino acids. Germline CDR1 LNHDA, CDR2 SQIVND (reference sequence). The CDR3 is CASTDSYEQYF. CDR3 DNA sequence: TGTGCCAGTACAGACAGCTACGAGCAGTACTTC.

The genes are TRBV6-5 and TRBJ1-5; TRBD1 might be the D (6 bases). Germline CDR1 is MNHEY and CDR2 is SVGAGI. V was cut by 0 bases and J by 6 bases, with 9 bases left in between. There are 14 residues in the CDR3. The CDR3 sequence is CASSYSAGAQPQHF. CDR3 DNA sequence: TGTGCCAGCAGTTACTCGGCAGGGGCTCAGCCCCAGCATTTT.

The rearrangement joins TRBV5-6 to TRBJ1-6, with D unclear. The CDR3 covers 16 residues. CDR1 is SGHDT, CDR2 YYEEEE, per germline. The V and J ends lost 4 bases and 1 base respectively, with 12 bases between them. In DNA, the CDR3 is TGTGCCAGCAGCCTCCTAGGAGGATCCTATAATTCACCCCTCCACTTT. This encodes CASSLLGGSYNSPLHF.

The chain employs TRBV7-6 and TRBJ2-3, with 10 bases matching TRBD2. CDR1 and CDR2 (germline): SGHVS, FNYEAQ. This CDR3 is 17 amino acids long. V lost 5 bases to trimming and J lost 4 bases; unmatched junction nucleotides: 12. The CDR3 reads CASSGPPSGGMPDTQYF. The DNA for the CDR3 is TGTGCCAGCAGCGGGCCTCCTAGCGGGGGTATGCCAGATACGCAGTATTTT.